Presented here are 2 T cell receptor beta chains from one specimen sequenced in a study of T cell responses to AZD1222 COVID-19 vaccine. Profiled with immunoSEQ multiplex PCR; TCRdb holds only in-frame clones, not every one. The sample records more than 85,000 clones, around 90% being singletons. Specimen: peripheral blood, collected on day 0 of AZD1222 vaccination. Receptors originate from an adult in good health.

V is TRBV19 and J is TRBJ1-2; 9 nucleotides line up with TRBD1. V shed 5 bases, J shed 6 bases, and the junction held 4 bases outside the gene matches. Germline V gene sequence: CDR1 LNHDA, CDR2 SQIVND (reference sequence). The CDR3 extends over 13 amino acids. CDR3 in amino acids: CASSPGTGNGYTF. CDR3 nucleotide sequence: TGTGCCAGTAGTCCCGGGACAGGGAATGGCTACACCTTC.

The chain uses TRBV18 and TRBJ2-7; TRBD1 or TRBD2 may be the D gene (5 bases each). The CDR3 sequence is 13 residues long. Germline CDR1 reads KGHSH; CDR2 reads LQKENI. Trimming pared 5 bases from V and 3 bases from J, leaving 11 bases between. As DNA, the CDR3 is TGTGCCAGCTCATCGGGACGGAACTACGAGCAGTACTTC. Residues: CASSSGRNYEQYF.